One T cell receptor (beta chain) is described in this entry. Trimming removed 6 bases from V and 2 bases from J; junction bases left unmatched: 7. CDR1 is KGHSH, CDR2 LQKENI, per germline. CDR3 size: 14 residues. Caucasian adults living in Nashville, Tennessee, provided all samples. Investigators divided CD4+ cells into CD45RA+ naive and CD45RA-negative memory subsets. This sample is drawn from a study of shared clonotypes between healthy human individuals. Repertoires were generated with immunoSEQ multiplex PCR, while TCRdb's copy carries only in-frame clones and drops some. The sample includes 2 million to 2.5 million clones, around 92% of them seen just once.

Sequenced: naive CD4+ T cells from PBMCs. Subset denoted: CD45RA+ positively selected. This clonotype originated in a man in his late teens or twenties in good health. Some clones in this sample may be carry-over from other donors' samples. The chain carries TRBV18 and TRBJ2-7; 7 bases align to TRBD1. The CDR3 region has the DNA TGTGCCAGCTCTCCCACAGGGGATGCCTACGAGCAGTACTTC. Translating it yields CASSPTGDAYEQYF.